Each of the 23 T cell receptor beta chains below was sequenced from the same sample in a study of T cell responses to AZD1222 COVID-19 vaccine. Sequencing used immunoSEQ multiplex PCR; TCRdb keeps in-frame clones, though not all of them. The sample holds around 110,000 clones, around 90% seen once. The sequencing here drew on peripheral blood, taken on day 0 of AZD1222 vaccination. These receptors were collected from an adult in good health.

The chain employs TRBV18 and TRBJ2-1, with D possibly being TRBD2 (6 bases). V was shortened by 2 bases and J by 0 bases, with 11 bases between the two germline ends. There are 16 residues in the CDR3. Germline V CDR1 and CDR2: KGHSH, LQKENI. In nucleotides, the CDR3 is TGTGCCAGCTCACCAGCTGCGGGGAGCTCCTACAATGAGCAGTTCTTC. Translating it yields CASSPAAGSSYNEQFF.

V gene TRBV7-2 combines with J gene TRBJ2-1; D is unclear. The germline gives CDR1 SGHTA, CDR2 FQGNSA. Trimming left V 3 bases short and J 7 bases short, with 7 bases between. This CDR3 comprises 12 residues. CDR3 sequence reads: CASSFSTNEQFF. CDR3 DNA: TGTGCCAGCAGCTTCTCAACGAATGAGCAGTTCTTC.

This chain joins TRBV21-1 and TRBJ1-3; the DNA was not used to check the table's D call, TRBD1. TRBV21-1 is termed a pseudogene. CDR3 length: 19 residues. CDR3 in amino acids: CASNNTPDRGGVCGNTIYF. The CDR3 region has the DNA TGTGCCAGCAACAACACCCCGGACAGGGGCGGAGTATGTGGAAACACCATATATTTT.

The rearrangement links TRBV19 to TRBJ1-6, with D possibly TRBD1 on 5 matching bases. Trimming cost V 2 bases and J 7 bases, with 9 bases left between them. This CDR3 is 14 amino acids long. Germline V gene sequence: CDR1 LNHDA, CDR2 SQIVND (reference sequence). This CDR3 reads CASSIRGENSPLHF. In DNA form, the CDR3 reads TGTGCCAGTAGTATAAGGGGAGAGAATTCACCCCTCCACTTT.

The rearrangement uses TRBV9 and TRBJ1-2; 8 positions match TRBD1. V shed 2 bases and J 2 bases; nucleotides not matched to a gene: 5. The CDR3 loop spans 15 amino acids. Germline values: CDR1 SGDLS, CDR2 YYNGEE. The CDR3 coding sequence is TGTGCCAGCAGCGTGGGGACAGGAGCGAACTATGGCTACACCTTC. Translation: CASSVGTGANYGYTF.

This chain connects TRBV19 to TRBJ2-1; 14 bases fit TRBD2. This CDR3 region has 17 residues. V shed 9 bases and J 2 bases; nucleotides not matched to a gene: 9. Germline values: CDR1 LNHDA, CDR2 SQIVND (reference sequence). CDR3 sequence (DNA): TGTGCCAGCGAACGGACTAGCGGGGGGCCCACCTACAATGAGCAGTTCTTC. Encoded protein: CASERTSGGPTYNEQFF.

The rearrangement joins TRBV2 to TRBJ2-7, with 7 bases aligning to TRBD2. The CDR3 has 12 amino acids. Germline CDR1 reads SNHLY; CDR2 reads FYNNEI. Trimming at V came to 6 bases and at J to 3 bases, leaving 2 bases not matched to a gene. In DNA, the CDR3 is TGTGCCAGCAGGAGGGAGGGCTACGAGCAGTACTTC. This codes for CASRREGYEQYF.

The rearrangement uses TRBV12-5 and TRBJ2-1; tentatively, D is TRBD2 (6 bases). In germline, CDR1 is LGHNT, CDR2 FRNRAP. The V and J ends lost 6 bases and 4 bases respectively, with 13 bases between them. The CDR3 loop spans 14 amino acids. The CDR3 DNA sequence: TGTGCTAGTGGCGGGAGCGCGCTTTACAATGAGCAGTTCTTC. Translating it yields CASGGSALYNEQFF.

In its sample, this clone was seen once. The V gene is TRBV30, the J gene TRBJ2-1, with D possibly being TRBD2 (5 bases). V lost 0 bases and J lost 6, with 9 bases in between. The CDR3 runs 13 residues. Germline CDR1 and CDR2: GTSNPN and SVGIG (reference sequence). The CDR3 loop reads CAWSVAAINEQFF. As DNA, the CDR3 is TGTGCCTGGAGTGTAGCGGCGATCAATGAGCAGTTCTTC.

The DNA for the CDR3 is TGCGCCAGCAGCCTTCGGCTAGACAGCACAGATACGCAGTATTTT. Amino acids: CASSLRLDSTDTQYF. The J gene is TRBJ2-3, the V gene TRBV4-1, with unresolved D. This CDR3 comprises 15 residues. The V end lost 4 bases, the J end lost 0 bases, and 11 bases lay between the germline ends. CDR1 and CDR2 (germline): MGHRA, YSYEKL.

V and J are TRBV12-3 or TRBV12-4 and TRBJ2-6; D remains ambiguous. Trimming cost V 9 bases and J 3 bases, with 9 bases left between them. This CDR3 has 13 residues. The CDR3 DNA sequence: TGTGCCAGTAATTCGAATGGGGCCAACGTCCTGACTTTC. Its translation: CASNSNGANVLTF.

V usage is TRBV28 and J usage is TRBJ1-1; no reliable D call. The V gene's germline CDR1 is MDHEN and CDR2 SYDVKM. Trimming shortened V by 1 base and J by 7 bases, and 10 bases separated the two germline ends. The CDR3 is 13 amino acids. CDR3 DNA sequence: TGTGCCAGCAGTTTATTGGGGTGGGGTGAAGCTTTCTTT. It translates to CASSLLGWGEAFF.

CDR3 residues: CASSQDLGAGTEAFF. The DNA for the CDR3 is TGCGCCAGCAGCCAAGATTTGGGGGCTGGCACTGAAGCTTTCTTT. The V gene is TRBV4-3, the J gene TRBJ1-1; possibly TRBD1 for D (6 bases). CDR3 length: 15 residues. Germline CDR1 and CDR2: LGHNA and YSLEER. V was pared by 0 bases and J by 4 bases, with 12 bases between.

This clone was detected only a few times. The chain combines TRBV7-2 with TRBJ2-7, with 11 bases aligning to TRBD2. The CDR3 is 16 residues long. Germline lookup yields CDR1 SGHTA and CDR2 FQGNSA. V lost 0 bases, J lost 0 bases, and 1 base stayed unmatched. DNA for the CDR3: TGTGCCAGCAGCTTAGCCGGGACTAGCGGCTCCTACGAGCAGTACTTC. Protein product: CASSLAGTSGSYEQYF.

The chain combines TRBV27 with TRBJ1-2; 8 positions match TRBD1. The V gene's germline CDR1 is MNHEY and CDR2 SMNVEV (reference sequence). This CDR3 comprises 15 residues. V shed 5 bases and J 5 bases; nucleotides not matched to a gene: 10. The CDR3 region is CASSPGQGTWYGYTF. CDR3 DNA sequence: TGTGCCAGCAGTCCAGGACAGGGTACATGGTATGGCTACACCTTC.

This clone was recorded once. This chain uses TRBV5-1 with TRBJ2-3; no clear D. The germline V gene has CDR1 SGHRS and CDR2 YFSETQ. This CDR3 is built from 14 residues. The V end was cut by 2 bases, the J end by 9 bases, with 16 bases between. DNA of the CDR3: TGCGCCAGCAGCTTTCAAGGGTTAGGCGAAACGCAGTATTTT. Its protein product is CASSFQGLGETQYF.

The chain links TRBV13 to TRBJ2-7; TRBD1 agrees at 8 bases. The V gene's germline CDR1 is PRHDT and CDR2 FYEKMQ (reference sequence). With V trimmed by 3 bases and J by 3 bases, 1 base remained unmatched. The CDR3 is 13 amino acids. CDR3 sequence (DNA): TGTGCCAGCAGCTTGGGACAGGTCTACGAGCAGTACTTC. This translates into CASSLGQVYEQYF.

This clone occurred a few times. The chain couples TRBV7-9 to TRBJ1-4, with D unclear. The CDR3 has 12 amino acids. Looked up from germline, CDR1 is SEHNR and CDR2 is FQNEAQ (reference sequence). V lost 1 base and J lost 8, with 5 bases in between. CDR3 in DNA: TGTGCCAGCAGCTTAGTGGGAGAAAAACTGTTTTTT. Its protein is CASSLVGEKLFF.

The chain combines TRBV9 with TRBJ2-7, with TRBD2 matching over 8 bases. The CDR3 is 15 amino acids. V shed 0 bases, J shed 3 bases, and the junction held 5 bases outside the gene matches. From germline, CDR1 is SGDLS and CDR2 YYNGEE. The CDR3 sequence: CASSVGASGYYEQYF. CDR3 sequence (DNA): TGTGCCAGCAGCGTAGGTGCTAGCGGGTACTACGAGCAGTACTTC.

The CDR3 loop reads CASSLALAGSTDTQYF. The CDR3 DNA is TGTGCCAGCAGCTTGGCATTAGCGGGGAGCACAGATACGCAGTATTTT. The gene calls are TRBV5-4 and TRBJ2-3, with 8 positions matching TRBD2. This CDR3 region has 16 residues. V lost 0 bases, J lost 0 bases, and 3 bases stayed unmatched. Germline CDR1 reads SGHNT; CDR2 reads YYREEE (reference sequence). Based on the CDR3 plus reference TRBV5-4 and TRBJ2-3, the full variable domain is ETGVTQSPTHLIKTRGQQVTLRCSSQSGHNTVSWYQQALGQGPQFIFQYYREEENGRGNFPPRFSGLQFPNYSSELNVNALELDDSALYLCASSLALAGSTDTQYFGPGTRLTVL.

CDR3 residues: CAISSRVSGNTIYF. DNA of the CDR3: TGTGCCATCAGTAGCAGGGTATCTGGAAACACCATATATTTT. The chain uses TRBV10-3 and TRBJ1-3; tentative D call: TRBD1 (5 bases). The V end was cut by 5 bases, the J end by 1 base, with 9 bases between. The CDR3 consists of 14 residues. Germline V gene data show CDR1 as ENHRY and CDR2 as SYGVKD.

This chain uses TRBV16 with TRBJ1-3; no reliable D call. Germline lookup yields CDR1 KGHSY and CDR2 FQNENV. The CDR3 runs to 16 residues. Deletions cut 3 bases from V and 0 bases from J, with 12 bases between. CDR3 residues: CASSHSLLSSGNTIYF. The CDR3 bases are TGTGCCAGCAGCCATTCACTACTCAGCTCTGGAAACACCATATATTTT.

CDR3 protein: CASSQSGGPSSGNTIYF. The CDR3 bases are TGTGCCAGCAGCCAAAGTGGGGGTCCTTCATCTGGAAACACCATATATTTT. The chain links TRBV14 to TRBJ1-3, with a weak D call TRBD1 (5 bases). The CDR3 consists of 17 residues. Germline-derived CDR1 and CDR2 are SGHDN and FVKESK. Trimming shortened V by 2 bases and J by 1 base, and 15 bases separated the two germline ends.